This TCR beta chain comes out of a study of blood T cell repertoires in COVID-19. Across the study: The United States, Italy and Spain were the sources of the acute and convalescent COVID-19 samples. Sample material is recorded as cDNA or gDNA derived from T cells, B-cell-depleted T cells, or PBMCs.

The germline V gene encodes CDR1 SNHLY and CDR2 FYNNEI. After removal of 4 bases from V and 9 bases from J, the junction contained 2 bases not matched to a gene. This CDR3 spans 11 amino acids. Authors' methods: The assay estimated nucleated cells by amplifying reference gene primers. The protocol was immunoSEQ multiplex PCR, while the TCRdb copy is restricted to in-frame clones and leaves out a portion. V, J and clone size reflect that table, while D and trimming were determined from the DNA. The sample lists approximately 150,000 clones; about 90% were seen once. The source of this sequence is a middle-aged man who had recovered from COVID-19. This chain uses TRBV2 with TRBJ2-5, with TRBD1 matching 7 bases. Sequencing was done on a sample of peripheral blood. The CDR3: CASSGRGPQYF. In DNA form, the CDR3 reads TGTGCCAGCAGTGGAAGGGGGCCCCAGTACTTC.